These 29 T cell receptor beta chains came from one sample sequenced in a study of a mutant IDH1 vaccine in newly diagnosed glioma. Repertoires were generated with immunoSEQ multiplex PCR, while TCRdb's copy carries only in-frame clones and drops some. Altogether 30,000 to 40,000 clones are present, roughly 80% being singletons, with the ten largest covering roughly 7.1%. These receptors are not linked to any known antigen. The time point was: week 35, safety follow-up. Every vaccination contained 300 ug of the mutant IDH1 20-mer peptide and was paired with topical imiquimod. Sequencing was performed on PBMCs, taken from a glioma patient whose treatment included an IDH1 peptide vaccine. The receptors originated from a woman aged 18-29 years with glioma.

This clone was seen just once. The rearrangement links TRBV7-2 to TRBJ1-1; 10 bases are shared with TRBD1. In germline, CDR1 is SGHTA, CDR2 FQGNSA. The CDR3 spans 15 residues. The junction had 8 bases not matched to a gene; V was cut back by 5 bases and J by 5 bases. CDR3 residues: CASSPWTGGRTEAFF. The CDR3 DNA is TGTGCCAGCAGCCCCTGGACAGGGGGGAGGACTGAAGCTTTCTTT.

This clone was detected only a few times. The chain has TRBV7-8 and TRBJ2-1; either TRBD1 or TRBD2 may fit D (5 bases each). The length of the CDR3 is 15 residues. The germline gives CDR1 SGHVS, CDR2 FQNEAQ. Trimming pared 1 base from V and 7 bases from J, leaving 14 bases between. This CDR3 reads CASSLGWGSRNEQFF. As DNA, the CDR3 is TGTGCCAGCAGCTTAGGCTGGGGGTCGAGGAATGAGCAGTTCTTC. The whole variable domain, remainder taken from reference TRBV7-8 and TRBJ2-1, is GAGVSQSPRYKVAKRGQDVALRCDPISGHVSLFWYQQALGQGPEFLTYFQNEAQLDKSGLPSDRFFAERPEGSVSTLKIQRTQQEDSAVYLCASSLGWGSRNEQFFGPGTRLTVL.

This chain connects TRBV1 to TRBJ2-1; the listed D gene, TRBD2, was not tested against the DNA. TRBV1 is termed a pseudogene. This CDR3 has 15 residues. The CDR3 DNA reads as TGCACCAGCAGCCAGCGGCGGGTGGACTACAATGAGCAGTTCTTC. Translated: CTSSQRRVDYNEQFF.

V and J are TRBV13 and TRBJ2-1; no clear D. The CDR3 sequence is 15 residues long. Germline V gene data show CDR1 as PRHDT and CDR2 as FYEKMQ (reference sequence). Trimming removed 1 base from V and 8 bases from J, with 15 bases in between. The CDR3 region is CASSLDNRHTDEQFF. CDR3 DNA: TGTGCCAGCAGCTTAGATAACAGACACACGGATGAGCAGTTCTTC.

This chain links TRBV7-9 with TRBJ2-1; 12 positions match TRBD2. The CDR3 runs 16 residues. With V trimmed by 6 bases and J by 4 bases, 7 bases remained unmatched. Germline V gene sequence: CDR1 SEHNR, CDR2 FQNEAQ (reference sequence). The CDR3 nucleotides read TGTGCCAGCAGTTCCCCTAGCGGGAGGGAGTACAATGAGCAGTTCTTC. Its translation is CASSSPSGREYNEQFF.

The rearrangement uses TRBV5-1 and TRBJ2-3, with D maybe TRBD1 (6 bases). The CDR3 spans 14 residues. Germline lookup yields CDR1 SGHRS and CDR2 YFSETQ. Trimming pared 3 bases from V and 2 bases from J, leaving 10 bases between. This CDR3 reads CASSSGQNTDTQYF. The CDR3 nucleotides read TGCGCCAGCAGCTCCGGACAGAACACAGATACGCAGTATTTT.

The J gene is TRBJ1-1, the V gene TRBV6-1; D remains unclear. The CDR3 loop spans 14 amino acids. V was clipped by 6 bases and J by 11 bases, with 22 bases between them. The germline V gene encodes CDR1 MNHNS and CDR2 SASEGT. The CDR3 DNA sequence: TGTGCCAGCAGCCCCCGGGCGGAGACGGTTCGGGCTTTCTTT. It codes for CASSPRAETVRAFF.

This chain uses TRBV7-9 with TRBJ2-5; D uncertain. From germline, CDR1 is SEHNR and CDR2 FQNEAQ (reference sequence). The CDR3 totals 14 residues. Trimming pared 4 bases from V and 1 base from J, leaving 10 bases between. The CDR3 spells CASSSELSQETQYF. CDR3 coding DNA: TGTGCCAGCAGCTCGGAACTTTCCCAAGAGACCCAGTACTTC.

This chain links TRBV5-4 with TRBJ2-5, with D tentatively TRBD1 or TRBD2 (5 bases each). Germline-derived CDR1 and CDR2 are SGHNT and YYREEE (reference sequence). The V gene lost 0 bases and the J gene lost 9 bases, with 15 bases spanning the gap. The CDR3 sequence is 14 residues long. In DNA form, the CDR3 reads TGTGCCAGCAGCTTGGTCGGGACCACGGAGTCCCAGTACTTC. This sequence encodes CASSLVGTTESQYF.

This clone came up a few times. The chain employs TRBV7-2 and TRBJ1-1; D remains ambiguous. V dropped 0 bases and J dropped 6 bases, with 11 bases sitting between them. This CDR3 region has 14 residues. Looked up from germline, CDR1 is SGHTA and CDR2 is FQGNSA. CDR3 bases: TGTGCCAGCAGCTTAGCGCCGGACGGTCCTGAAGCTTTCTTT. It translates to CASSLAPDGPEAFF.

The rearrangement links TRBV7-9 to TRBJ1-4; D unresolved. The CDR3 runs 14 residues. Germline V lookup: CDR1 SEHNR, CDR2 FQNEAQ (reference sequence). The V end lost 6 bases, the J end lost 0 bases, and 8 bases lay between the germline ends. The CDR3 is CASSDGPTNEKLFF. For the CDR3, the DNA is TGTGCCAGCAGTGATGGCCCAACTAATGAAAAACTGTTTTTT.

The CDR3 here is CASSEGSYEQYF. The CDR3 DNA is TGTGCCAGCTCTGAGGGTTCCTACGAGCAGTACTTC. This chain joins TRBV7-9 and TRBJ2-7; TRBD2 might be the D (5 bases). V lost 8 bases to trimming and J lost 1 base, with 9 bases between them. The germline gives CDR1 SEHNR, CDR2 FQNEAQ (reference sequence). The CDR3 is made up of 12 amino acids.

The CDR3 DNA is TGCGCCAGCAGCAGGGAGACCCTAAACTATGGCTACACCTTC. It specifies CASSRETLNYGYTF. The chain recombines TRBV5-1 with TRBJ1-2; D gene ambiguous. The CDR3 loop spans 14 amino acids. V lost 4 bases and J lost 2, with 12 bases in between. CDR1 SGHRS and CDR2 YFSETQ come from the germline V gene.

The chain links TRBV25-1 to TRBJ2-1, with 9 bases identical to TRBD1. The CDR3 totals 15 residues. The germline CDR1 and CDR2 sequences are MGHDK and SYGVNS. V lost 4 bases, J lost 7 bases, and 8 bases stayed unmatched. The CDR3 loop reads CASSAIQGAGNEQFF. DNA for the CDR3: TGTGCCAGCAGTGCTATACAGGGGGCAGGGAATGAGCAGTTCTTC. The variable domain in full, with the rest retrieved from reference TRBV25-1 and TRBJ2-1, is EADIYQTPRYLVIGTGKKITLECSQTMGHDKMYWYQQDPGMELHLIHYSYGVNSTEKGDLSSESTVSRIRTEHFPLTLESARPSHTSQYLCASSAIQGAGNEQFFGPGTRLTVL.

V and J are TRBV7-2 and TRBJ1-1; 9 nucleotides agree with TRBD1. The CDR3 consists of 15 residues. Germline V gene data show CDR1 as SGHTA and CDR2 as FQGNSA. V was pared by 4 bases and J by 0 bases, with 3 bases of the junction left unmatched. The CDR3 sequence is CASSSGQGMNTEAFF. The CDR3 DNA reads as TGTGCCAGCAGCTCCGGACAGGGGATGAACACTGAAGCTTTCTTT.

The gene calls are TRBV29-1 and TRBJ2-1; 9 bases align to TRBD2. From germline, CDR1 is SQVTM and CDR2 ANQGSEA. This CDR3 spans 13 amino acids. The ends lost 2 bases at V and 12 bases at J; junction bases unmatched: 8. CDR3 protein: CSVERTSELRQFF. The CDR3 DNA reads as TGCAGCGTTGAAAGGACTAGCGAGTTGAGGCAGTTCTTC.

The rearrangement links TRBV2 to TRBJ2-1; TRBD1 agrees at 8 bases. The CDR3 loop spans 16 amino acids. Germline CDR1 reads SNHLY; CDR2 reads FYNNEI. The V segment lost 9 bases and the J segment 6 bases; nucleotides outside the gene matches: 16. The CDR3 region is CARSLTGQATLNEQFF. Here the CDR3 DNA reads TGTGCCAGATCACTTACGGGACAGGCGACCCTCAATGAGCAGTTCTTC.

V gene TRBV6-5 combines with J gene TRBJ1-2; a weak D match, TRBD1 (5 bases). The germline V gene encodes CDR1 MNHEY and CDR2 SVGAGI. The CDR3 is 16 residues long. Trimming took off 0 bases at V and 6 bases at J, with 17 bases between the two ends. In DNA form, the CDR3 reads TGTGCCAGCAGTTACTCGAATCGGGTGGGGGAGGATGGCTACACCTTC. Its translation is CASSYSNRVGEDGYTF.

J is TRBJ1-6 and V is TRBV2, with 8 bases fitting TRBD1. CDR3 length equals 16 residues. CDR1 and CDR2 from the germline V gene are SNHLY and FYNNEI. V dropped 7 bases and J dropped 5; count of bases not matched to a gene: 10. The CDR3 region is CASTPLRTGNNSPLHF. In nucleotides, the CDR3 is TGTGCCAGCACCCCCCTCAGGACAGGGAATAATTCACCCCTCCACTTT.

The J gene is TRBJ2-7, the V gene TRBV27, with D possibly matching TRBD1 (6 bases). The CDR3 extends over 14 amino acids. V was shortened by 2 bases and J by 4 bases, with 12 bases between the two germline ends. Germline CDR1 and CDR2: MNHEY and SMNVEV (reference sequence). The CDR3 loop reads CASSLVQGRYEQYF. CDR3 nucleotides: TGTGCCAGCAGTTTAGTACAGGGTCGGTACGAGCAGTACTTC.

This clone was seen once. This chain links TRBV28 with TRBJ1-3; no firm D call. The CDR3 is 15 residues long. Between the trimmed V and J ends, which lost 6 bases and 4 bases, there was a span of 16 bases. Germline CDR1 is MDHEN and CDR2 is SYDVKM. CDR3 DNA: TGTGCCAGCAGGATAGTTCGGGCCCCAGGAAACACCATATATTTT. Translating gives CASRIVRAPGNTIYF.

This clone occurred a few times. This chain uses TRBV27 with TRBJ1-5; 9 bases map to TRBD1. Unmatched junction bases numbered 13, after V lost 5 bases and J lost 8 bases. This CDR3 is 16 amino acids long. Germline V CDR1 and CDR2: MNHEY, SMNVEV (reference sequence). The CDR3 DNA reads TGTGCCAGCAGTCCCGCTACCGGGACAGGGAGGAAGCCCCAGCATTTT. This codes for CASSPATGTGRKPQHF.

The chain carries TRBV7-2 and TRBJ1-1; D gene unclear. The CDR3 is made up of 13 amino acids. Trimming removed 6 bases at V and 4 bases at J, with 12 bases between. CDR1 and CDR2 from the germline V gene are SGHTA and FQGNSA. Here the CDR3 DNA reads TGTGCCAGCAGGGTCCGTTGGAGCACTGAAGCTTTCTTT. Protein sequence: CASRVRWSTEAFF.

The V and J genes are TRBV7-2 and TRBJ1-4, with a weak D call TRBD1 (5 bases). Germline lookup yields CDR1 SGHTA and CDR2 FQGNSA. V lost 5 bases to trimming and J lost 3 bases, with 22 bases between them. The CDR3 spans 18 residues. Here the CDR3 DNA reads TGTGCCAGCAGCCCGGGGACGGGACGGGTAACTGCTAATGAAAAACTGTTTTTT. Translated: CASSPGTGRVTANEKLFF.

The chain uses TRBV7-8 and TRBJ2-7; 7 nucleotides align to TRBD2. The germline CDR1 and CDR2 sequences are SGHVS and FQNEAQ. CDR3 size: 15 residues. The junction had 10 bases not matched to a gene; V was cut back by 4 bases and J by 4 bases. CDR3 protein: CASSSGTNPRYEQYF. The DNA for the CDR3 is TGTGCCAGCAGCTCTGGGACTAATCCGAGATACGAGCAGTACTTC.

The chain uses TRBV19 and TRBJ1-1; a weak D match, TRBD1 (6 bases). Germline V gives CDR1 LNHDA, CDR2 SQIVND (reference sequence). V lost 7 bases and J lost 0, with 15 bases in between. There are 15 residues in the CDR3. CDR3 nucleotide sequence: TGTGCCAGTACCCTATCGGGACAATTGAACACTGAAGCTTTCTTT. Translation: CASTLSGQLNTEAFF.

This sequence joins TRBV7-2 and TRBJ2-3, with TRBD2 matching 10 bases. V shed 6 bases, J shed 3 bases, and the junction held 9 bases outside the gene matches. The germline CDR1 and CDR2 sequences are SGHTA and FQGNSA. CDR3 length equals 16 residues. This CDR3 reads CASRQAGGSKTDTQYF. In nucleotides, the CDR3 is TGTGCCAGCAGGCAAGCGGGGGGGAGTAAAACAGATACGCAGTATTTT.

J is TRBJ2-2 and V is TRBV19; a possible D gene is TRBD1 (5 bases). The CDR3 is 15 amino acids. Germline loops: CDR1 LNHDA, CDR2 SQIVND (reference sequence). Deletions cut 3 bases from V and 6 bases from J, with 14 bases between. The CDR3 here is CASSIFSGKAGELFF. The CDR3 DNA sequence: TGTGCCAGTAGTATTTTTTCAGGGAAAGCCGGGGAGCTGTTTTTT.

V gene TRBV7-2 combines with J gene TRBJ2-3; 11 bases agree with TRBD1. Trimming removed 4 bases from V and 7 bases from J; junction bases left unmatched: 13. The CDR3 runs to 17 residues. Germline lookup yields CDR1 SGHTA and CDR2 FQGNSA. The CDR3 sequence: CASSSPWDRGNRHTQYF. DNA of the CDR3: TGTGCCAGCAGCTCACCCTGGGACAGGGGGAATCGTCATACGCAGTATTTT.